The T cell receptor beta chain described here comes from a study of pediatric ulcerative colitis. Whole-study findings and limits: Compared with controls, ulcerative colitis showed greater blood-rectum clone sharing. Two rectal clonotypes were found only in ulcerative colitis patients, all of them. Clonal expansions reduced rectal repertoire diversity in acute severe colitis.

Sequencing used immunoSEQ multiplex PCR; TCRdb keeps in-frame clones, though not all of them. This sample has 16,000 or so clones, with roughly 70% found just once. The rectum was sampled with one to two pinch biopsies at colonoscopy. Worth noting for this clone: Its target is unknown.

The TCR originated in a boy aged 10-17 years with moderate ulcerative colitis. Source material: gut tissue.

This CDR3 reads CAASETSGSSRVEQFF. The CDR3 nucleotides read TGTGCCGCCTCGGAAACTAGCGGGAGCTCCCGGGTTGAGCAGTTCTTC. J is TRBJ2-1 and V is TRBV28; 11 nucleotides match TRBD2. V shed 11 bases, J shed 9 bases, and the junction held 18 bases outside the gene matches. The CDR3 is 16 residues long. Germline CDR1 is MDHEN and CDR2 is SYDVKM.